This T cell receptor (beta chain) was profiled in a study of T cells in Graves' hyperthyroidism and ophthalmopathy. About the study: Peripheral blood was acquired at first diagnosis, ahead of any therapy whatsoever. Overall study results and limits: Blood also held most thyroid clonotypes expanded beyond 0.001.

For the diagnoses, clinical symptoms, serum thyroxine and TRAb, thyroid ultrasound and orbital computed tomography were used. The investigators amplified TCR beta CDR3 regions from RNA transcripts. When the TCR CDR3 underwent first-round RT-PCR, the HTBI primer set was used. Each CDR3 protein gets one entry after TCRdb re-called the multiplex PCR reads with MiXCR. Among approximately 430,000 distinct CDR3 sequences, roughly 14% were seen once, and the ten largest hold 13%. The CDR3 runs to 14 residues. Trimming cost V 6 bases and J 7 bases, with 15 bases left between them. Germline V gene sequence: CDR1 SNHLY, CDR2 FYNNEI. This clonotype has a handful of counts. The antigen is not known.

The clonotype was recovered from a man aged 18 to 35 with Graves' ophthalmopathy. J is TRBJ1-4 and V is TRBV2, with unresolved D. Sequenced sample: blood. The CDR3 DNA is TGTGCCAGCAGACTACAGCCGGACTCTGAAAAACTGTTTTTT. Its protein product is CASRLQPDSEKLFF.